This T cell receptor beta chain was captured in a study of blood T cell repertoires in COVID-19. About the study: The study drew acute and convalescent COVID-19 samples from the United States, Italy and Spain. From T cells, B-cell-depleted T cells, or PBMCs came the material, which was cDNA or gDNA.

This clone was counted a few times. TCRdb keeps only in-frame clones here, not all; method: immunoSEQ multiplex PCR. The sample includes about 170,000 clones, about 88% of them seen just once. V was clipped by 0 bases and J by 4 bases; unmatched bases: 2. Germline V gives CDR1 LNHDA, CDR2 SQIVND (reference sequence). CDR3 length equals 15 residues. Living in 24 US areas, the participants were between roughly 18 and 90 years of age. Each recovered donor of Cohort 3 presented with two negative PCRs, clearance, or symptom resolution. The sequenced sample consisted of PBMCs or T cells enriched from blood (not recorded which). The chain joins TRBV19 to TRBJ1-2; 10 nucleotides agree with TRBD1. This TCR was recovered from a woman in her late teens or twenties who had recovered from COVID-19. The CDR3 DNA reads TGTGCCAGTAGTATAGAGACAGGGGGCGGCTATGGCTACACCTTC. Its translation: CASSIETGGGYGYTF.